This record concerns one T cell receptor beta chain sequence. Its antigen is as yet unknown. This specimen comes from a study of cytomegalovirus exposure and HLA in healthy donors. Study-wide background: Previous work identified 120 million or so unique TCR beta sequences from 150 million to 200 million T cells.

V lost 2 bases, J lost 8 bases, and 13 bases lay in between. The CDR3 runs 15 residues. Germline CDR1 is MNHEY and CDR2 is SVGAGI. Study-wide findings and caveats: There were some V segments, including TRBV6-2 and TRBV6-3, excluded as indistinguishable. The authors later found HLA-associated TCR beta chains more clonally expanded than equally common others.

The PCR employed 60 Vbeta primers together with 13 Jbeta primers. TCRdb's table, derived via immunoSEQ multiplex PCR, lists solely in-frame clones and lacks some. The top ten clones hold over 1.1% of a sample with about 94,000 clones, roughly 76% of them seen once. Healthy bone marrow donors supplied every sample. Sequenced material: PBMCs. V is TRBV6-5 and J is TRBJ1-6; D gene ambiguous. This TCR was sampled from a male donor in good health and CMV-seronegative. The CDR3 is CASSYLGRADSPLHF. DNA of the CDR3: TGTGCCAGCAGTTACCTTGGGAGGGCTGATTCACCCCTCCACTTT.